A selection of T cell receptor beta chains follows, all from one sample in a study of human T cells and chemical hapten exposure. A single record per CDR3 protein comes from TCRdb applying MiXCR to the RACE reads. The sample carries approximately 400,000 distinct CDR3 sequences, less than 6.5% recorded once. The input for sequencing was whole blood, taken in connection with sensitization to the hapten diphenylcyclopropenone (DPC). The receptors shown here come from a woman in her fifties or sixties with alopecia areata. Some clones in this sample may be carry-over from other donors' samples. The CDR3 runs from the conserved cysteine through the conserved F or W. The order of the fields is J gene, clone size, D gene, V gene, CDR3 length, CDR3 protein, CDR3 DNA. The D gene is left open where the match is weak. Clone size appears in some rows only: once, few, many, or a class for an expanded clone.

TRBJ2-2 many - TRBV7-9 15 CASSLNERYTGELFF TGTGCCAGCAGCTTAAACGAGCGTTACACCGGGGAGCTGTTTTTT
TRBJ2-3 many - TRBV6-5 17 CASSYSLGGGPPDTQYF TGTGCCAGCAGTTACTCCCTGGGCGGGGGCCCACCAGATACGCAGTATTTT
TRBJ2-2 many - TRBV12-3/TRBV12-4 15 CASTGSPSDTGELFF TGTGCCAGCACCGGATCCCCATCGGACACCGGGGAGCTGTTTTTT
TRBJ2-3 many - TRBV7-6 14 CASSLRQHTDTQYF TGTGCCAGCAGCTTACGACAGCACACAGATACGCAGTATTTT
TRBJ2-7 few TRBD1 TRBV20-1 13 CSAIRDRGYEQYF TGCAGTGCTATTCGGGACAGGGGCTACGAGCAGTACTTC
TRBJ1-5 few - TRBV18 14 CASSPGQRGQPQHF TGTGCCAGCTCACCGGGCCAGAGGGGTCAGCCCCAGCATTTT
TRBJ2-5 many - TRBV3-1 14 CASSPVSGSETQYF TGTGCCAGCAGCCCCGTGTCGGGGAGTGAGACCCAGTACTTC
TRBJ2-7 - - TRBV7-8 13 CASSFDQGYEQYF TGTGCCAGCAGCTTTGACCAGGGCTACGAGCAGTACTTC
TRBJ2-3 few TRBD2 TRBV9 17 CASSSGSGGASTDTQYF TGTGCCAGCAGCTCCGGCAGCGGGGGGGCCTCGACAGATACGCAGTATTTT
TRBJ2-3 many - TRBV10-3 15 CAINVGAGSTDTQYF TGTGCCATCAATGTAGGGGCAGGGTCCACAGATACGCAGTATTTT
TRBJ1-2 - TRBD1 TRBV25-1 13 CASSPQGPYGYTF TGTGCCAGCAGCCCACAGGGGCCCTATGGCTACACCTTC
TRBJ2-7 - - TRBV28 14 CASSLPLVGYEQYF TGTGCCAGCAGTTTACCCTTAGTTGGCTACGAGCAGTACTTC
TRBJ2-3 many - TRBV7-2 13 CASSPERTDTQYF TGTGCCAGCAGCCCCGAGCGGACAGATACGCAGTATTTT
TRBJ1-5 - TRBD1 TRBV4-2 15 CASSQTGGLNQPQHF TGTGCCAGCAGCCAAACAGGGGGCCTCAATCAGCCCCAGCATTTT
TRBJ1-1 - - TRBV5-1 16 CASSLEGQLENTEAFF TGCGCCAGCAGCTTGGAGGGGCAGCTAGAGAACACTGAAGCTTTCTTT
TRBJ2-3 many - TRBV29-1 11 CSVRARDLPYF TGCAGCGTCCGCGCCCGGGACCTCCCTTATTTT
TRBJ2-1 few TRBD2 TRBV6-2/TRBV6-3 17 CASSYSKGLAGVNEQFF TGTGCCAGCAGTTACTCGAAGGGACTAGCGGGAGTAAATGAGCAGTTCTTC
TRBJ1-1 few - TRBV28 15 CASSLYGGGRSEAFF TGTGCCAGCAGCTTGTATGGAGGGGGGCGGAGTGAAGCTTTCTTT
TRBJ2-1 few TRBD2 TRBV11-2 17 CASSFSPLAGVGNEQFF TGTGCCAGCAGCTTCTCCCCACTAGCGGGAGTTGGCAATGAGCAGTTCTTC
TRBJ1-2 few - TRBV18 13 CASSPPGPTGYTF TGTGCCAGCTCACCACCGGGTCCGACGGGCTACACCTTC
TRBJ2-2 - - TRBV7-9 17 CASSSRAQGAHTGELFF TGTGCCAGCAGCTCAAGGGCTCAAGGGGCCCACACCGGGGAGCTGTTTTTT
TRBJ1-5 few - TRBV27 13 CASSLFVDQPQHF TGTGCCAGCAGTTTATTTGTAGATCAGCCCCAGCATTTT
TRBJ2-7 few - TRBV7-2 14 CASSPGTAPYEQYF TGTGCCAGCAGCCCCGGGACTGCTCCCTACGAGCAGTACTTC
TRBJ2-2 few TRBD1 TRBV7-9 16 CASSSTGGGITGELFF TGTGCCAGCAGCTCGACAGGGGGCGGAATCACCGGGGAGCTGTTTTTT
TRBJ1-1 many - TRBV24-1 14 CATRASQGGDEAFF TGTGCCACCAGAGCCAGTCAGGGAGGGGATGAAGCTTTCTTT
TRBJ1-3 - - TRBV20-1 12 CSAKRPGNTIYF TGCAGTGCTAAGAGACCTGGAAACACCATATATTTT
TRBJ2-3 few TRBD2 TRBV10-3 15 CAISEAGGLTDTQYF TGTGCCATCAGTGAAGCGGGGGGGCTGACAGATACGCAGTATTTT
TRBJ2-1 - TRBD2 TRBV18 19 CASSPPGLAGGSSYNEQFF TGTGCCAGCTCACCACCGGGACTAGCGGGAGGGAGCTCCTACAATGAGCAGTTCTTC
TRBJ1-4 - - TRBV2 13 CASSERSGEKLFF TGTGCCAGCAGTGAAAGGAGTGGTGAAAAACTGTTTTTT
TRBJ2-3 few - TRBV27 14 CASSSPGYTDTQYF TGTGCCAGCAGTTCGCCCGGGTACACAGATACGCAGTATTTT
TRBJ2-2 - - TRBV25-1 14 CASSEYPRSGELFF TGTGCCAGCAGTGAATACCCGCGGTCCGGGGAGCTGTTTTTT
TRBJ2-7 - TRBD1 TRBV28 14 CASSLLRDSREQYF TGTGCCAGCAGTTTACTCCGGGACAGTCGCGAGCAGTACTTC
TRBJ2-7 many - TRBV7-2 15 CASSLLDTGGYEQYF TGTGCCAGCAGCTTACTGGACACCGGGGGCTACGAGCAGTACTTC
TRBJ1-2 - - TRBV7-2 16 CASSPSFGGQNYGYTF TGTGCCAGCAGCCCCTCATTCGGGGGGCAGAACTATGGCTACACCTTC
TRBJ1-1 - - TRBV6-5 12 CASSADTSEAFF TGTGCCAGCAGCGCCGACACCAGCGAAGCTTTCTTT
TRBJ2-3 many - TRBV5-1 14 CARGERVNADTQYF TGCGCCAGAGGAGAGAGGGTTAACGCAGATACGCAGTATTTT
TRBJ2-2 - TRBD2 TRBV4-1 17 CASSQEGSGIGTGELFF TGCGCCAGCAGCCAAGAAGGTAGCGGGATCGGCACCGGGGAGCTGTTTTTT
TRBJ2-1 - - TRBV29-1 14 CSVEGEAARNEQFF TGCAGCGTTGAAGGCGAGGCAGCAAGGAATGAGCAGTTCTTC
TRBJ2-5 many TRBD2 TRBV28 16 CASSAGLAGGQETQYF TGTGCCAGCAGTGCTGGACTAGCGGGAGGTCAAGAGACCCAGTACTTC
TRBJ2-3 few - TRBV12-3/TRBV12-4 13 CASSLAQGDTQYF TGTGCCAGCAGTTTAGCGCAGGGAGATACGCAGTATTTT
TRBJ1-2 many - TRBV10-3 11 CAIRGDVLYTF TGTGCCATCAGGGGGGACGTTCTCTACACCTTC
TRBJ1-1 many - TRBV29-1 10 CSARRTEAFF TGCAGCGCGCGAAGGACTGAAGCTTTCTTT
TRBJ1-5 few - TRBV20-1 14 CSARDPGDNQPQHF TGCAGTGCTAGAGATCCCGGGGACAATCAGCCCCAGCATTTT
TRBJ1-6 many - TRBV5-4 15 CASSPAGGNNSPLHF TGTGCCAGCAGCCCGGCGGGGGGAAACAATTCACCCCTCCACTTT
TRBJ1-1 - - TRBV20-1 13 CSARGGWNTEAFF TGCAGTGCTAGAGGGGGGTGGAACACTGAAGCTTTCTTT
TRBJ2-7 few - TRBV20-1 15 CSAPLPGRGPYEQYF TGCAGTGCTCCCCTCCCGGGAAGAGGCCCCTACGAGCAGTACTTC
TRBJ1-5 few - TRBV6-1 15 CASSSRPPGNQPQHF TGTGCCAGCAGTAGCCGGCCACCCGGCAATCAGCCCCAGCATTTT
TRBJ2-7 - - TRBV5-1 13 CASRLEPASEQYF TGCGCCAGCAGGCTCGAGCCGGCCTCCGAGCAGTACTTC
TRBJ2-2 many - TRBV16 15 CASSPPGRFTGELFF TGTGCCAGCAGCCCGCCCGGGCGGTTCACCGGGGAGCTGTTTTTT
TRBJ2-2 - TRBD2 TRBV20-1 16 CSAQRRLAANTGELFF TGCAGTGCGCAACGTCGACTAGCGGCAAACACCGGGGAGCTGTTTTTT
TRBJ1-1 few TRBD1 TRBV7-3 14 CASSSPTGAAEAFF TGTGCCAGCAGCTCACCGACAGGGGCGGCTGAAGCTTTCTTT
TRBJ1-1 few - TRBV7-9 16 CASSLGHSGSDTEAFF TGTGCCAGCAGCCTCGGCCATTCGGGCTCAGACACTGAAGCTTTCTTT
TRBJ2-7 - - TRBV19 13 CATRGASSYEQYF TGTGCCACACGGGGCGCCAGCTCCTACGAGCAGTACTTC